This is a list of T cell receptor beta chains from one sample in a study of untreated major depressive disorder. Sequencing used immunoSEQ multiplex PCR; TCRdb keeps in-frame clones, though not all of them. The table shows 20,000 or so clones, with approximately 92% occurring only once. The sample consisted of CD4+ T cells from PBMCs. Receptors were obtained from a woman aged 35 to 49 with major depressive disorder. CDR3s include the opening cysteine and the closing phenylalanine or tryptophan. D genes are given only for firm matches. The size of a clone is reported for some rows only, either as once, few or many, or as a class for expanded clones.

d_gene	v_gene	abundance	j_gene	CDR3aa	CDR3nt
TRBD2	TRBV25-1	-	TRBJ2-3	CASETSGIQDTQYF	TGTGCCAGCGAGACTAGCGGGATACAAGATACGCAGTATTTT
-	TRBV7-2	-	TRBJ1-5	CASSSGTMNQPQHF	TGTGCCAGCAGCTCCGGGACAATGAATCAGCCCCAGCATTTT
TRBD1	TRBV7-9	-	TRBJ1-6	CASSLFSGQPLHF	TGTGCCAGCAGCTTATTCTCGGGACAGCCCCTCCACTTT
TRBD2	TRBV6-6	-	TRBJ2-3	CASLAGGTDTQYF	TGTGCCAGTCTAGCGGGGGGCACAGATACGCAGTATTTT
-	TRBV28	few	TRBJ2-3	CASKEGAKMTDTQYF	TGTGCCAGCAAGGAGGGGGCGAAAATGACAGATACGCAGTATTTT
TRBD2	TRBV2	-	TRBJ2-2	CASSEQLAGAITGELFF	TGTGCCAGCAGTGAACAGCTAGCGGGAGCTATCACCGGGGAGCTGTTTTTT
-	TRBV6-4	-	TRBJ2-6	CASSQFSGANVLTF	TGTGCCAGCAGTCAATTTTCTGGGGCCAACGTCCTGACTTTC
-	TRBV12-2	-	TRBJ1-2	CASRLHHSFPLGYGYTF	TGTGCAAGTCGCCTCCACCACTCCTTTCCCCTGGGGTATGGCTACACCTTC
-	TRBV27	-	TRBJ2-2	CASSLPYTGELFF	TGTGCCAGCAGTTTACCATACACCGGGGAGCTGTTTTTT
-	TRBV19	-	TRBJ2-3	CASSIGAVRRGTDTQYF	TGTGCCAGTAGTATAGGTGCCGTTCGAAGGGGCACAGATACGCAGTATTTT
TRBD1	TRBV10-3	-	TRBJ2-7	CAISAGGQANYEQYF	TGTGCCATCAGCGCCGGGGGACAGGCGAACTACGAGCAGTACTTC
-	TRBV5-1	-	TRBJ2-7	CASSPSPNSNYEQYF	TGCGCCAGCAGCCCTTCCCCGAACAGTAACTACGAGCAGTACTTC
-	TRBV5-1	-	TRBJ2-3	CASSSSQSTDTQYF	TGCGCCAGCAGCTCGAGCCAAAGCACAGATACGCAGTATTTT
-	TRBV30	once	TRBJ2-6	CAWSRDRYGANVLTF	TGTGCCTGGAGCCGAGACCGGTACGGGGCCAACGTCCTGACTTTC
-	TRBV7-7	-	TRBJ2-2	CASSWGSPNTGELFF	TGTGCTAGCAGCTGGGGGAGTCCCAACACCGGGGAGCTGTTTTTT
-	TRBV7-3	-	TRBJ2-2	CASSLNSGGITGELFF	TGTGCCAGCAGCTTGAACAGCGGAGGAATCACCGGGGAGCTGTTTTTT
-	TRBV6-4	-	TRBJ1-2	CASSGGLNYGYTF	TGTGCCAGCAGTGGGGGTCTCAACTATGGCTACACCTTC
TRBD1	TRBV19	-	TRBJ2-7	CASSIVEGASHEQYF	TGTGCCAGTAGTATAGTTGAGGGGGCATCCCACGAGCAGTACTTC
-	TRBV11-3	-	TRBJ1-1	CASSHRVQYTEAFF	TGTGCCAGCAGCCACAGGGTACAATACACTGAAGCTTTCTTT
-	TRBV7-8	-	TRBJ1-1	CASKKGENTEAFF	TGTGCCAGCAAGAAGGGGGAGAACACTGAAGCTTTCTTT
-	TRBV11-2	-	TRBJ1-5	CASSLGSVGQPQHF	TGTGCCAGCAGCTTAGGGTCAGTTGGGCAGCCCCAGCATTTT
-	TRBV19	-	TRBJ2-2	CASTLDTNTGELFF	TGTGCCAGTACCTTAGACACGAACACCGGGGAGCTGTTTTTT
TRBD1	TRBV7-8	-	TRBJ2-6	CASRDRPSGANVLTF	TGTGCCAGCAGGGACAGGCCCTCTGGGGCCAACGTCCTGACTTTC
TRBD1	TRBV9	-	TRBJ2-5	CASSAAPGTVQETQYF	TGTGCCAGCAGCGCCGCCCCTGGGACAGTCCAAGAGACCCAGTACTTC
TRBD1	TRBV5-1	-	TRBJ1-2	CASSLPDGTVYGYTF	TGCGCCAGCAGCTTGCCGGATGGGACAGTTTATGGCTACACCTTC
TRBD2	TRBV5-1	-	TRBJ2-5	CASSFGGGARETQYF	TGCGCCAGCAGCTTTGGCGGGGGGGCCCGGGAGACCCAGTACTTC
-	TRBV2	-	TRBJ1-5	CATQGDTYGQPQHF	TGTGCCACCCAAGGGGACACCTATGGTCAGCCCCAGCATTTT
-	TRBV5-1	-	TRBJ2-3	CASSLGGPGADTQYF	TGCGCCAGCAGCTTGGGGGGTCCGGGTGCAGATACGCAGTATTTT
-	TRBV2	-	TRBJ1-5	CASSGGRGNQPQHF	TGTGCCAGCAGTGGGGGACGGGGAAATCAGCCCCAGCATTTT
TRBD1	TRBV9	-	TRBJ1-1	CASSKGGEGAEAFF	TGTGCCAGCAGCAAAGGGGGCGAGGGGGCTGAAGCTTTCTTT
-	TRBV7-9	-	TRBJ2-2	CAEAQLNTGELFF	TGTGCCGAGGCACAGTTGAACACCGGGGAGCTGTTTTTT
-	TRBV5-1	-	TRBJ1-5	CASSLDGATGPQHF	TGCGCCAGCAGCTTGGATGGCGCTACCGGGCCCCAGCATTTT
-	TRBV19	-	TRBJ1-5	CASSNRGSNQPQHF	TGTGCCAGTAGCAACCGGGGGAGCAATCAGCCCCAGCATTTT
-	TRBV6-5	-	TRBJ1-5	CASSRGGYSNQPQHF	TGTGCCAGCAGCAGAGGGGGTTATAGCAATCAGCCCCAGCATTTT
-	TRBV27	-	TRBJ1-5	CASSLGVSQPQHF	TGTGCCAGCAGTTTAGGGGTATCACAGCCCCAGCATTTT
-	TRBV30	few	TRBJ2-5	CAWSDGARETQYF	TGTGCCTGGAGTGACGGGGCGCGGGAGACCCAGTACTTC
TRBD2	TRBV11-1	-	TRBJ2-2	CASSSGLESAGELFF	TGTGCCAGCAGCTCAGGACTAGAATCGGCCGGGGAGCTGTTTTTT
TRBD1	TRBV5-1	once	TRBJ1-1	CASSRSAGGSGNTEAFF	TGCGCCAGCAGCAGGAGTGCAGGGGGGTCTGGGAACACTGAAGCTTTCTTT
-	TRBV28	-	TRBJ2-1	CASKQDSHTGGEQFF	TGTGCCAGCAAACAGGACTCTCACACCGGGGGTGAGCAGTTCTTC
-	TRBV4-3	-	TRBJ1-1	CASSQEFGFSGTEAFF	TGCGCCAGCAGCCAAGAATTCGGGTTCTCGGGCACTGAAGCTTTCTTT
TRBD2	TRBV11-2	-	TRBJ2-1	CASSLGGSSNEQFF	TGTGCCAGCAGCTTAGGCGGGAGTTCAAATGAGCAGTTCTTC
TRBD2	TRBV27	-	TRBJ2-6	CASGLLAGGPGANVLTF	TGTGCCAGCGGATTACTAGCGGGGGGCCCTGGGGCCAACGTCCTGACTTTC
TRBD1	TRBV25-1	once	TRBJ1-2	CASSRGQGSYGYTF	TGTGCCAGCAGTAGGGGACAGGGGTCCTATGGCTACACCTTC
TRBD2	TRBV5-1	-	TRBJ2-5	CASSQRGGIQETQYF	TGCGCCAGCAGCCAGCGGGGAGGAATCCAAGAGACCCAGTACTTC
-	TRBV11-2	-	TRBJ1-2	CASSSTGTANINYGYTF	TGTGCCAGCAGCTCTACCGGGACCGCGAATATTAACTATGGCTACACCTTC
-	TRBV4-2	-	TRBJ1-2	CASSQDHNQGRNYGYTF	TGTGCCAGCAGCCAAGATCATAATCAAGGGAGGAACTATGGCTACACCTTC
TRBD1	TRBV11-2	-	TRBJ1-1	CASSRRWRGGNDTEAFF	TGTGCCAGCAGCCGGAGGTGGAGAGGGGGCAACGACACTGAAGCTTTCTTT
TRBD1	TRBV15	-	TRBJ2-1	CATSRDHGTGDLQFF	TGTGCCACCAGCAGAGATCACGGGACAGGGGATTTGCAGTTCTTC
-	TRBV18	-	TRBJ2-7	CASSQANGYEQYF	TGTGCCAGCTCCCAGGCCAATGGCTACGAGCAGTACTTC
-	TRBV2	-	TRBJ2-1	CASSGLHREQFF	TGTGCCAGCAGTGGGTTGCATAGGGAGCAGTTCTTC
-	TRBV6-5	-	TRBJ2-7	CATSAGTAYSYEQYF	TGTGCCACTTCCGCGGGGACAGCCTACTCCTACGAGCAGTACTTC
-	TRBV5-1	-	TRBJ1-2	CASSLGQANYGYTF	TGCGCCAGCAGCTTGGGACAGGCTAACTATGGCTACACCTTC
-	TRBV7-9	-	TRBJ1-1	CASSFSPGSHTEAFF	TGTGCCAGCAGCTTCTCGCCAGGGAGCCACACTGAAGCTTTCTTT
-	TRBV7-2	-	TRBJ2-3	CASSLLIDTQYF	TGTGCCAGCAGCTTATTGATAGATACGCAGTATTTT
TRBD1	TRBV11-2	-	TRBJ1-2	CASSHDRGYGYTF	TGTGCCAGCAGCCACGACAGGGGATATGGCTACACCTTC
TRBD1	TRBV4-1	-	TRBJ1-1	CASSIRQGALRAFF	TGCGCCAGCAGCATAAGACAGGGGGCGTTGAGGGCTTTCTTT
-	TRBV9	-	TRBJ1-2	CASSGRLDGYTF	TGTGCCAGCAGCGGGCGGTTGGATGGCTACACCTTC
TRBD1	TRBV6-1	-	TRBJ1-2	CASSTGTDYGYTF	TGTGCCAGCAGTACCGGGACAGACTACGGCTACACCTTC
-	TRBV27	-	TRBJ1-1	CASSPVGNTEAFF	TGTGCCAGCAGTCCTGTCGGGAACACTGAAGCTTTCTTT
-	TRBV5-1	-	TRBJ2-2	CASVLDSYTGELFF	TGCGCCAGCGTCCTCGACAGTTACACCGGGGAGCTGTTTTTT